These 21 T cell receptor beta chains share one sample of origin, sequenced in a study of cytomegalovirus exposure and HLA in healthy donors. The primer mix had 60 Vbeta and 13 Jbeta primers. TCRdb's copy holds only in-frame clones and misses some; the assay was immunoSEQ multiplex PCR. The sample is made up of about 130,000 clones, and the top ten hold roughly 1.7% of it. Sample: PBMCs. The receptors come from a man aged 18 to 30 in good health and CMV-seronegative.

The V call is TRBV15, the J call TRBJ1-1; 9 bases align to TRBD1. The junction had 12 bases not matched to a gene; V was cut back by 5 bases and J by 5 bases. Germline CDR1 LNHNV, CDR2 YYDKDF (reference sequence). The CDR3 has 16 amino acids. The CDR3 DNA reads TGTGCCACCAGCTCCAACCGGGGACAGGGAAGGACTGAAGCTTTCTTT. The encoded protein is CATSSNRGQGRTEAFF.

This chain links TRBV4-3 with TRBJ2-1, with a possible D match to TRBD2 (5 bases). The CDR3 length is 16 residues. Trimming left V 1 base short and J 0 bases short, with 10 bases between. Germline V gives CDR1 LGHNA, CDR2 YSLEER. CDR3 sequence (DNA): TGCGCCAGCAGCCAAGGGACTTCTAGCTCCTACAATGAGCAGTTCTTC. Amino acids: CASSQGTSSSYNEQFF.

This chain joins TRBV9 and TRBJ2-1, with D possibly TRBD2 on 7 matching bases. The ends were cut back, 0 bases at V and 8 bases at J, with 21 bases in the middle. Germline assignment: CDR1 SGDLS and CDR2 YYNGEE. There are 17 residues in the CDR3. The CDR3 DNA sequence: TGTGCCAGCAGCGTAGAAGTGGGGGGGCACCCGTCGGATGAGCAGTTCTTC. Its protein product is CASSVEVGGHPSDEQFF. Full variable domain (rest looked up from reference TRBV9 and TRBJ2-1): DSGVTQTPKHLITATGQRVTLRCSPRSGDLSVYWYQQSLDQGLQFLIQYYNGEERAKGNILERFSAQQFPDLHSELNLSSLELGDSALYFCASSVEVGGHPSDEQFFGPGTRLTVL.

The gene calls are TRBV4-3 and TRBJ1-1, with TRBD1 identical over 7 bases. Trimming at V came to 4 bases and at J to 14 bases, leaving 16 bases not matched to a gene. CDR1 and CDR2 (germline): LGHNA, YSLEER. This CDR3 comprises 14 residues. The CDR3 DNA follows: TGCGCCAGCAGCCTAGCCGGGACAGAGGGGGTTTTATTCTTT. The encoded protein is CASSLAGTEGVLFF.

This sequence joins TRBV6-1 and TRBJ1-2; D is perhaps TRBD1 (5 bases). The V end was cut by 3 bases, the J end by 0 bases, with 11 bases between. The CDR3 consists of 15 residues. CDR1 MNHNS and CDR2 SASEGT come from the germline V gene. The CDR3 DNA follows: TGTGCCAGCAGTGATAGCGGGGCGACTAACTATGGCTACACCTTC. The encoded protein is CASSDSGATNYGYTF.

The chain combines TRBV6-5 with TRBJ2-2, with a tentative D call TRBD2 (6 bases). Germline loops: CDR1 MNHEY, CDR2 SVGAGI. V lost 8 bases and J 4 bases, leaving 17 bases between the germline ends. CDR3 length: 15 amino acids. The DNA for the CDR3 is TGTGCCAGCCTCTTTACAGGCGGGGCCACCGGGGAGCTGTTTTTT. Translated: CASLFTGGATGELFF.

This rearrangement joins TRBV29-1 to TRBJ2-3, with 10 bases aligning to TRBD2. The V gene's germline CDR1 is SQVTM and CDR2 ANQGSEA. CDR3 length equals 15 residues. Trimming removed 4 bases from V and 2 bases from J; junction bases left unmatched: 6. This CDR3 is CSVAFSGGTTDTQYF. CDR3 sequence (DNA): TGCAGCGTTGCCTTTAGCGGGGGGACCACAGATACGCAGTATTTT.

This rearrangement joins TRBV9 to TRBJ2-2; possible D gene TRBD2, 6 bases. CDR3 length: 15 residues. The V gene's germline CDR1 is SGDLS and CDR2 YYNGEE. Trimming stripped 4 bases from V and 4 bases from J, with 14 bases between. Here the CDR3 reads CASSPTWGVTGELFF. CDR3 coding DNA: TGTGCCAGCAGCCCCACCTGGGGGGTCACCGGGGAGCTGTTTTTT. The full variable domain, its missing parts supplied by reference TRBV9 and TRBJ2-2, is DSGVTQTPKHLITATGQRVTLRCSPRSGDLSVYWYQQSLDQGLQFLIQYYNGEERAKGNILERFSAQQFPDLHSELNLSSLELGDSALYFCASSPTWGVTGELFFGEGSRLTVL.

For this clone: The junction shows a germline mismatch at one end, possibly a read error. The chain uses TRBV2 and TRBJ2-7; 13 bases agree with TRBD2. The CDR3 runs to 12 residues. Germline values: CDR1 SNHLY, CDR2 FYNNEI. The chain's CDR3 is CAIRTSGSLANF. Written as DNA, the CDR3 is TGTGCCATCCGGACTAGCGGGAGTCTCGCTAACTTC.

V is TRBV15 and J is TRBJ2-5; TRBD2 agrees at 9 bases. The junction had 4 bases not matched to a gene; V was cut back by 0 bases and J by 5 bases. The CDR3 is 15 amino acids. The germline V gene encodes CDR1 LNHNV and CDR2 YYDKDF (reference sequence). In DNA, the CDR3 is TGTGCCACCAGCAGAGAGAGCGGGGGGCTTGAGACCCAGTACTTC. Translation: CATSRESGGLETQYF.

This chain joins TRBV13 and TRBJ1-3; the D gene is possibly TRBD1 (6 bases). V lost 7 bases and J lost 7, with 11 bases in between. This CDR3 region has 12 residues. Looked up from germline, CDR1 is PRHDT and CDR2 is FYEKMQ (reference sequence). The CDR3 protein is CASTQGRNTIYF. In DNA, the CDR3 is TGTGCCAGCACACAGGGAAGGAACACCATATATTTT. Supplemented by reference TRBV13 and TRBJ1-3, the full variable domain reads AAGVIQSPRHLIKEKRETATLKCYPIPRHDTVYWYQQGPGQDPQFLISFYEKMQSDKGSIPDRFSAQQFSDYHSELNMSSLELGDSALYFCASTQGRNTIYFGEGSWLTVV.

The chain joins TRBV15 to TRBJ2-5; maybe TRBD2 (7 bases). Germline CDR1 is LNHNV and CDR2 is YYDKDF (reference sequence). Between the trimmed V and J ends, which lost 5 bases and 4 bases, there was a span of 14 bases. CDR3 length: 14 residues. The CDR3 DNA sequence: TGTGCCACCAGCCCCAGGGGAGGGCCAGAGACCCAGTACTTC. Translating it yields CATSPRGGPETQYF.

The chain links TRBV7-2 to TRBJ1-3; D ambiguous. V was trimmed by 4 bases and J by 0 bases, leaving 10 bases between them. Germline CDR1 SGHTA, CDR2 FQGNSA. CDR3 length equals 15 residues. The CDR3 sequence is CASSSTATSGNTIYF. CDR3 bases: TGTGCCAGCAGCTCAACAGCCACCTCTGGAAACACCATATATTTT.

The rearrangement uses TRBV6-5 and TRBJ2-7, with D perhaps TRBD1 (6 bases). This CDR3 is 14 amino acids long. V lost 2 bases to trimming and J lost 0 bases, with 8 bases between them. The germline V gene encodes CDR1 MNHEY and CDR2 SVGAGI. The CDR3 nucleotides read TGTGCCAGCAGTTACACAGGGAGCTCCTACGAGCAGTACTTC. It specifies CASSYTGSSYEQYF.

This chain connects TRBV28 to TRBJ1-5; 7 nucleotides line up with TRBD1. The CDR3 contains 15 residues. Germline V gene lookup returns CDR1 MDHEN and CDR2 SYDVKM. V dropped 6 bases and J dropped 5; count of bases not matched to a gene: 10. The CDR3 loop reads CASRSTGRSYQPQHF. The CDR3 DNA sequence: TGTGCCAGCAGGTCGACAGGGCGATCGTATCAGCCCCAGCATTTT.

The chain recombines TRBV2 with TRBJ1-5; 7 nucleotides match TRBD1. The CDR3 runs 16 residues. Germline V CDR1 and CDR2: SNHLY, FYNNEI. V lost 8 bases to trimming and J lost 6 bases; unmatched junction nucleotides: 16. The CDR3 here is CASLGQDGRKGQPQHF. CDR3 DNA: TGTGCCAGCCTCGGACAGGACGGAAGGAAAGGTCAGCCCCAGCATTTT.

The chain links TRBV10-3 to TRBJ2-1; 9 positions agree with TRBD2. Trimming removed 8 bases from V and 10 bases from J; junction bases left unmatched: 9. The CDR3 totals 13 residues. Germline V gene lookup returns CDR1 ENHRY and CDR2 SYGVKD. CDR3: CAIALAGSPEQFF. In DNA form, the CDR3 reads TGTGCCATCGCCCTAGCGGGGTCCCCAGAGCAGTTCTTC.

The chain is built from TRBV4-1 and TRBJ2-4; D is perhaps TRBD2 (5 bases). Trimming stripped 0 bases from V and 0 bases from J, with 12 bases between. Germline CDR1 is MGHRA and CDR2 is YSYEKL. The CDR3 is made up of 17 amino acids. In DNA form, the CDR3 reads TGCGCCAGCAGCCAAGATAAACTAGTGTTAGCCAAAAACATTCAGTACTTC. This translates into CASSQDKLVLAKNIQYF.

The chain has TRBV4-3 and TRBJ1-4; the D gene is possibly TRBD1 (6 bases). Trimming stripped 4 bases from V and 4 bases from J, with 13 bases between. The CDR3 is made up of 15 amino acids. In germline, CDR1 is LGHNA, CDR2 YSLEER. In nucleotides, the CDR3 is TGCGCCAGCAGCCGAGGGGGGGGCCTTAATGAAAAACTGTTTTTT. It codes for CASSRGGGLNEKLFF.

The rearrangement links TRBV5-6 to TRBJ2-3; 11 bases are a match to TRBD2. This CDR3 has 15 amino acids. Germline trimming cut 1 base from V and 5 bases from J; bases unmatched to any gene: 3. CDR1 is SGHDT, CDR2 YYEEEE, per germline. CDR3 nucleotide sequence: TGTGCCAGCAGCTTGTTACTAGCGGGAGTAGATACGCAGTATTTT. This codes for CASSLLLAGVDTQYF.

The gene calls are TRBV4-2 and TRBJ1-1; unclear D gene. This CDR3 is 14 amino acids long. Germline CDR1 reads LGHNA; CDR2 reads YNFKEQ. The V and J ends lost 0 bases and 4 bases respectively, with 9 bases between them. CDR3 sequence (DNA): TGTGCCAGCAGCCAAGATCGGAGGCCCACTGAAGCTTTCTTT. Its translation is CASSQDRRPTEAFF.